The 32 T cell receptor beta chains reported below all come from one sample, sequenced in a study of T-cell reconstitution after alpha-beta-depleted transplantation in children. Unique molecular identifiers tagged the TCRbeta library. TCRdb reprocessed the PCR reads via MiXCR and lists one record per CDR3 protein. The sample holds about 300,000 distinct CDR3 sequences, over 9.5% seen once. The sample consisted of PBMCs, taken before TCRalphabeta/CD19-depleted stem cell transplant. The receptors derive from a boy in the first two years of life with acute myeloid leukemia, due to receive a stem cell transplant.

At least ten counts were recorded for this clonotype. This chain joins TRBV20-1 and TRBJ2-3; 7 nucleotides match TRBD1. Germline V gene sequence: CDR1 DFQATT, CDR2 SNEGSKA (reference sequence). The J segment lost 0 bases and the V segment lost 1 base, leaving 7 bases of the junction unmatched. This CDR3 has 16 residues. CDR3 nucleotides: TGCAGTGCTAGAGTTGATGGGACAGATAGCACAGATACGCAGTATTTT. Translated: CSARVDGTDSTDTQYF.

This clonotype was seen many times. The V gene is TRBV5-8, the J gene TRBJ2-7, with a tentative D call TRBD1 (6 bases). CDR3 length equals 15 residues. Germline CDR1 and CDR2: SGHTS and YDEGEE. V was pared by 2 bases and J by 0 bases, with 12 bases between. This CDR3 is CASSLGQPASYEQYF. The CDR3 coding sequence is TGTGCCAGCAGCTTAGGACAGCCGGCCTCCTACGAGCAGTACTTC.

This clonotype was seen a handful of times. J is TRBJ2-3 and V is TRBV6-2 or TRBV6-3; 7 bases are a match to TRBD1. The germline V gene encodes CDR1 MNHEY and CDR2 SVGEGT. This CDR3 spans 16 amino acids. J was trimmed by 0 bases and V by 2 bases; bases with no gene match: 5. The CDR3 protein is CASSYQGQFSTDTQYF. CDR3 DNA: TGTGCCAGCAGTTACCAGGGACAGTTTAGCACAGATACGCAGTATTTT.

This clonotype showed up just a few times. This chain uses TRBV4-3 with TRBJ2-5, with TRBD1 matching 8 bases. Germline CDR1 reads LGHNA; CDR2 reads YSLEER. This CDR3 comprises 16 residues. J lost 2 bases, V lost 6 bases, and 11 bases had no gene match. Here the CDR3 reads CASSLRAGGPQETQYF. For the CDR3, the DNA is TGCGCCAGCAGTCTTAGGGCAGGGGGCCCACAAGAGACCCAGTACTTC.

This clonotype was seen ten or more times. The rearrangement joins TRBV29-1 to TRBJ2-1; 8 bases are a match to TRBD1. The CDR3 has 13 residues. After removal of 6 bases from V and 4 bases from J, the junction contained 5 bases not matched to a gene. CDR1 and CDR2 from the germline V gene are SQVTM and ANQGSEA. Here the CDR3 reads CSVTGGWYNEQFF. The CDR3 DNA sequence: TGCAGCGTCACAGGGGGGTGGTACAATGAGCAGTTCTTC.

The rearrangement uses TRBV2 and TRBJ2-2; tentative D call: TRBD1 (5 bases). CDR1 and CDR2 (germline): SNHLY, FYNNEI. Trimming shortened V by 2 bases and J by 2 bases, and 9 bases separated the two germline ends. The CDR3 consists of 15 residues. CDR3 in DNA: TGTGCCAGCAGTGAATGGACACCTAACACCGGGGAGCTGTTTTTT. It encodes CASSEWTPNTGELFF.

This clonotype appeared a few times. This chain links TRBV7-9 with TRBJ1-5; D is undetermined. Trimming took off 4 bases at V and 3 bases at J, with 7 bases between the two ends. The CDR3 runs to 13 residues. Germline loops: CDR1 SEHNR, CDR2 FQNEAQ (reference sequence). The CDR3 reads CASSSGDNQPQHF. CDR3 DNA: TGTGCCAGCAGCTCCGGGGACAATCAGCCCCAGCATTTT. Combining the CDR3 with reference TRBV7-9 and TRBJ1-5 gives the whole variable domain DTGVSQNPRHKITKRGQNVTFRCDPISEHNRLYWYRQTLGQGPEFLTYFQNEAQLEKSRLLSDRFSAERPKGSFSTLEIQRTEQGDSAMYLCASSSGDNQPQHFGDGTRLSIL.

This clonotype has at least ten counts. J is TRBJ2-3 and V is TRBV7-9, with a tentative D call TRBD1 (6 bases). CDR1 and CDR2 (germline): SEHNR, FQNEAQ (reference sequence). The CDR3 sequence is 12 residues long. V was cut by 3 bases and J by 12 bases, with 13 bases left in between. The CDR3 region has the DNA TGTGCCAGCAGCTTTGTACAGGGCGGTCAGTATTTT. Translated, it gives CASSFVQGGQYF.

This clonotype was picked up many times. CDR3 nucleotides: TGCAGTGCTAGAGGACAACAGGAGAATGAGCAGTTCTTC. As protein: CSARGQQENEQFF. The V call is TRBV20-1, the J call TRBJ2-1; D is perhaps TRBD1 (5 bases). The CDR3 extends over 13 amino acids. V lost 1 base, J lost 7 bases, and 11 bases lay in between. Germline CDR1 reads DFQATT; CDR2 reads SNEGSKA (reference sequence).

This clonotype showed up many times. V usage is TRBV6-5 and J usage is TRBJ2-5; TRBD1 aligns across 8 bases. The J segment lost 3 bases and the V segment lost 3 bases, leaving 9 bases of the junction unmatched. CDR3 length equals 16 residues. From germline, CDR1 is MNHEY and CDR2 SVGAGI. CDR3 nucleotides: TGTGCCAGCAGTTATGGCCCCGGGACAGGCAAAGAGACCCAGTACTTC. Encoded protein: CASSYGPGTGKETQYF.

As concerns this clonotype: Given the absence of the conserved phenylalanine or tryptophan at the CDR3 end, a read error is likely. This chain connects TRBV18 to TRBJ2-3; D possibly corresponds to TRBD2 (7 bases). There are 18 residues in the CDR3. Germline CDR1 is KGHSH and CDR2 is LQKENI. V gave up 3 bases and J gave up 2 bases, with 21 bases separating them. The chain's CDR3 is CASSPSLRGPRFTDTQYV. The CDR3 DNA reads as TGTGCCAGCTCACCGTCTTTGCGGGGGCCCAGATTCACAGATACGCAGTATGTT.

The sample holds many counts of this clonotype. The chain recombines TRBV12-3 or TRBV12-4 with TRBJ2-3; D perhaps matches TRBD2 (6 bases). Trimming took off 9 bases at V and 1 base at J, with 11 bases between the two ends. The CDR3 is 13 residues long. Here the CDR3 DNA reads TGTGCCAGTCAACCGGGGGGCACAGATACGCAGTATTTT. Encoded protein: CASQPGGTDTQYF.

This clonotype was found many times. At one of its ends the junction is not consistent with the germline gene, which may arise from a read error. The rearrangement joins TRBV12-3 or TRBV12-4 to TRBJ2-5, with no clear D. The CDR3 is 11 residues long. The CDR3: CASSLPGPRNF. The CDR3 DNA reads as TGTGCCAGCAGTTTGCCGGGCCCACGGAACTTC.

There are a few counts of this clonotype. The chain couples TRBV6-2 or TRBV6-3 to TRBJ1-5; no reliable D call. The ends were cut back, 7 bases at V and 2 bases at J, with 21 bases in the middle. The germline gives CDR1 MNHEY, CDR2 SVGEGT. The CDR3 length is 17 residues. The CDR3 region is CASTTERWVPGNQPQHF. The DNA for the CDR3 is TGTGCCAGCACCACAGAGCGGTGGGTCCCGGGCAATCAGCCCCAGCATTTT.

This clonotype was seen at least ten times. The chain combines TRBV28 with TRBJ2-1; 15 nucleotides align to TRBD2. V shed 10 bases, J shed 6 bases, and the junction held 10 bases outside the gene matches. This CDR3 region has 16 residues. CDR1 MDHEN and CDR2 SYDVKM come from the germline V gene. CDR3 protein: CATQPGLAGGLNEQFF. DNA for the CDR3: TGTGCCACCCAGCCGGGACTAGCGGGAGGCCTCAATGAGCAGTTCTTC.

This clonotype occurred many times. The genes are TRBV5-1 and TRBJ2-2; 9 bases match TRBD1. The junction had 4 bases not matched to a gene; V was cut back by 0 bases and J by 4 bases. Germline values: CDR1 SGHRS, CDR2 YFSETQ. The CDR3 loop spans 16 amino acids. The CDR3 loop is CASSLVGTGTTGELFF. The CDR3 DNA sequence: TGCGCCAGCAGCTTGGTTGGGACAGGGACCACCGGGGAGCTGTTTTTT.

This clonotype was seen repeatedly, ten times or more. This chain connects TRBV6-5 to TRBJ2-7; 10 nucleotides match TRBD1. Germline V gene lookup returns CDR1 MNHEY and CDR2 SVGAGI. The CDR3 totals 15 residues. The V gene end was trimmed by 1 base and the J gene end by 4 bases; junction bases not matched to a gene: 4. For the CDR3, the DNA is TGTGCCAGCAGTTACTGGACAGGGGGTTATTACGAGCAGTACTTC. This codes for CASSYWTGGYYEQYF.

This clonotype was seen at least ten times. This sequence joins TRBV28 and TRBJ1-5; D is unclear. Germline V gene sequence: CDR1 MDHEN, CDR2 SYDVKM. This CDR3 region has 16 residues. Trimming removed 6 bases at V and 0 bases at J, with 15 bases between. The CDR3 here is CASRQTGLYSNQPQHF. The CDR3 region has the DNA TGTGCCAGCAGGCAAACCGGGCTATATAGCAATCAGCCCCAGCATTTT.

CDR3 nucleotides: TGTGCCAGCAGCCCAGGGGCTTCTGGCCGCACGACTCGAAGCAATCAGCCCCAGCATTTT. This codes for CASSPGASGRTTRSNQPQHF. The chain joins TRBV6-2 or TRBV6-3 to TRBJ1-5, with D perhaps matching TRBD1 (6 bases). Germline loops: CDR1 MNHEY, CDR2 SVGEGT. The germline V and J ends were trimmed by 6 bases and 1 base, with 28 bases remaining between them. The CDR3 spans 20 residues.

The chain combines TRBV18 with TRBJ2-7; D perhaps matches TRBD2 (6 bases). Germline CDR1 KGHSH, CDR2 LQKENI. V was pared by 2 bases and J by 2 bases, with 13 bases between. CDR3 length: 15 amino acids. Written as DNA, the CDR3 is TGTGCCAGCTCACCAACCCCGGAGGGGACCTACGAGCAGTACTTC. It encodes CASSPTPEGTYEQYF. The full variable domain, with the rest looked up from reference TRBV18 and TRBJ2-7, is NAGVMQNPRHLVRRRGQEARLRCSPMKGHSHVYWYRQLPEEGLKFMVYLQKENIIDESGMPKERFSAEFPKEGPSILRIQQVVRGDSAAYFCASSPTPEGTYEQYFGPGTRLTVT.

The CDR3 DNA is TGCGCCAGCAGTCGGGACAGACAGGGAACAGGCTACGAGCAGTACTTC. Encoded protein: CASSRDRQGTGYEQYF. The chain has TRBV23-1 and TRBJ2-7; TRBD1 matches at 7 bases. TRBV23-1 is placed among ORFs of uncertain function. V shed 4 bases, J shed 3 bases, and the junction held 12 bases outside the gene matches. The CDR3 runs 16 residues.

In this sample, this clonotype turned up many times. The rearrangement links TRBV7-3 to TRBJ1-5; D not certain. Trimming took 2 bases from V and 2 from J, leaving 7 bases between them. This CDR3 spans 14 amino acids. Germline-derived CDR1 and CDR2 are SGHTA and FQGTGA. CDR3 in DNA: TGTGCCAGCAGCTTATCGGACGGCAATCAGCCCCAGCATTTT. This codes for CASSLSDGNQPQHF.

As to this clonotype: A much bigger clone sits one base away, suggesting this may be a read error. This chain joins TRBV4-3 and TRBJ2-7, with a tentative D call TRBD1 (5 bases). Germline CDR1 is LGHNA and CDR2 is YSLEER. The CDR3 has 14 residues. V shed 1 base and J shed 3 bases, with 10 bases lying between them. The CDR3 here is CASSQGQIDYEQYF. CDR3 sequence (DNA): TGCGCCAGCAGCCAAGGACAGATCGACTACGAGCAGTACTTC.

This clonotype appeared many times. The rearrangement links TRBV5-1 to TRBJ2-1; 8 bases align to TRBD2. The CDR3 runs 16 residues. The germline V gene encodes CDR1 SGHRS and CDR2 YFSETQ. V gave up 0 bases and J gave up 3 bases; unmatched junction bases: 5. The CDR3 spells CASSLAPAGDYNEQFF. The CDR3 bases are TGCGCCAGCAGCTTGGCCCCAGCGGGAGACTACAATGAGCAGTTCTTC.

This clonotype was recorded many times. V and J are TRBV29-1 and TRBJ2-7; TRBD1 agrees at 9 bases. The trim removed 7 bases at V and 2 bases at J, leaving 6 bases unmatched. Germline loops: CDR1 SQVTM, CDR2 ANQGSEA. This CDR3 has 13 amino acids. The CDR3, as DNA: TGCAGCGCCCCGGGACAGGGCCCCTACGAGCAGTACTTC. It codes for CSAPGQGPYEQYF.

Ten or more counts support this clonotype. The rearrangement links TRBV28 to TRBJ2-2; 7 nucleotides line up with TRBD2. In germline, CDR1 is MDHEN, CDR2 SYDVKM. Losses at the gene ends were 6 bases for V and 5 bases for J; bases not matched to a gene: 6. The CDR3 extends over 14 amino acids. The chain's CDR3 is CASRRERITGELFF. DNA for the CDR3: TGTGCCAGCAGGCGGGAGAGGATAACCGGGGAGCTGTTTTTT.

The V gene is TRBV11-1, the J gene TRBJ2-2; 10 nucleotides agree with TRBD2. V lost 4 bases to trimming and J lost 0 bases; unmatched junction nucleotides: 5. Germline V gene lookup returns CDR1 SGHAT and CDR2 FQDESV (reference sequence). CDR3 size: 17 residues. The CDR3 protein is CASSSLAGDPNTGELFF. CDR3 nucleotide sequence: TGTGCCAGCAGCTCCCTAGCGGGGGACCCGAACACCGGGGAGCTGTTTTTT.

J is TRBJ1-1 and V is TRBV4-2; D gene ambiguous. Germline assignment: CDR1 LGHNA and CDR2 YNFKEQ. The CDR3 length is 16 residues. Trimming stripped 0 bases from V and 1 base from J, with 12 bases between. The CDR3: CASSQDLRARNTEAFF. As DNA, the CDR3 is TGTGCCAGCAGCCAAGATTTAAGGGCAAGGAACACTGAAGCTTTCTTT.

This clonotype was found many times. The chain carries TRBV5-8 and TRBJ1-1, with TRBD1 identical over 7 bases. The germline V gene has CDR1 SGHTS and CDR2 YDEGEE. J was trimmed by 1 base and V by 4 bases; bases with no gene match: 7. The CDR3 loop spans 15 amino acids. Written as DNA, the CDR3 is TGTGCCAGCAGCCGGAGGACAGGCACGAACACTGAAGCTTTCTTT. This sequence encodes CASSRRTGTNTEAFF.

The chain recombines TRBV6-1 with TRBJ2-6, with TRBD1 as a possible D gene (5 bases). Per the germline V gene, CDR1 is MNHNS and CDR2 is SASEGT. Trimming removed 8 bases at V and 0 bases at J, with 11 bases between. The CDR3 sequence is 15 residues long. The CDR3 DNA reads TGTGCCAGCCTTAGGGGCGGCTCTGGGGCCAACGTCCTGACTTTC. Amino acids: CASLRGGSGANVLTF.

This clonotype was counted at least ten times. The CDR3 reads CSARVPANEQFF. For the CDR3, the DNA is TGCAGTGCTAGAGTCCCAGCGAATGAGCAGTTCTTC. This chain connects TRBV20-1 to TRBJ2-1; D is uncertain. Deletions cut 1 base from V and 7 bases from J, with 8 bases between. This CDR3 spans 12 amino acids. Germline V gene data show CDR1 as DFQATT and CDR2 as SNEGSKA (reference sequence).

In its sample, this clonotype was seen many times. V usage is TRBV7-8 and J usage is TRBJ2-7; no definite D call. V lost 7 bases and J 2 bases, leaving 21 bases between the germline ends. Per the germline V gene, CDR1 is SGHVS and CDR2 is FQNEAQ. The CDR3 contains 16 residues. CDR3: CASTPSQTRWAYEQYF. The DNA of the CDR3 is TGTGCCAGCACCCCTAGTCAGACAAGGTGGGCCTACGAGCAGTACTTC.